The present T cell receptor (beta chain) was sequenced within a study of radiotherapy plus CTLA-4 blockade in lung cancer. Method: immunoSEQ multiplex PCR; TCRdb's copy keeps in-frame clones and lacks some. Of about 88,000 clones in the sample, less than 80% are singletons; the top ten hold over 11%. This clone was recorded once. Germline values: CDR1 MDHEN, CDR2 SYDVKM. Trimming took off 4 bases at V and 8 bases at J, with 9 bases between the two ends. CDR3 length: 12 residues. This clonotype was sampled from a human donor with non-small cell lung cancer that progressed on radiotherapy plus ipilimumab. The chain combines TRBV28 with TRBJ1-5; D is uncertain. The material sequenced was peripheral blood, taken from a patient treated with radiotherapy plus ipilimumab. The CDR3 here is CASSWGSEPQHF. The CDR3 DNA reads TGTGCCAGCAGTTGGGGATCCGAGCCCCAGCATTTT.